A single count supports the clone carrying this T cell receptor (beta chain). This CDR3 is 16 amino acids long. Trimming shortened V by 0 bases and J by 4 bases, and 10 bases separated the two germline ends. Germline CDR1 and CDR2: LGHNA and YSLEER. This sample is part of a study of shared clonotypes between healthy human individuals. Study context: Donor composition was a couple of women and three men, aged 18 to 49. Donors had three CD4 naive, three CD4 memory, two CD8 naive and one CD8 memory plate apiece.

Libraries were prepared by immunoSEQ multiplex PCR; TCRdb keeps only in-frame clonotypes and omits some of them. The data contain roughly 1,100,000 clones, roughly 80% of them seen just once; the ten biggest clones take up 1.2% to 1.5%. The sequence was collected from a man younger than 35 in good health. What was sequenced was memory CD4+ T cells sorted from blood. Noted subset: CD45RA-negative fraction. The V gene is TRBV4-3, the J gene TRBJ2-6; D call uncertain. The CDR3 loop is CASSQDQQTGANVLTF. In DNA form, the CDR3 reads TGCGCCAGCAGCCAAGATCAACAGACAGGGGCCAACGTCCTGACTTTC.